This note documents a single TCR beta chain sequence. As yet, its antigen is unknown. Produced via immunoSEQ multiplex PCR; TCRdb's table is partial and in-frame only. The sample records over 150,000 clones, just over 90% being singletons. This CDR3 contains 15 residues. The record originates from a study of T cell responses to AZD1222 COVID-19 vaccine. Overall study results and limits: Two AZD1222 administrations were followed by greater Spike-specific TCR breadth and depth. Only after the peak T cell response were repertoires sampled. The number of AZD1222 recipients seropositive at baseline was only five or six.

The sequence derives from an adult who received the AZD1222 COVID-19 vaccine. The genes are TRBV21-1 and TRBJ1-5. TRBV21-1 is given as a pseudogene. The source material was peripheral blood, sampled 28 days after the second AZD1222 dose. This CDR3 reads CASTQVEGGNQPQHF. In nucleotides, the CDR3 is TGTGCCAGCACCCAAGTGGAGGGCGGCAATCAGCCCCAGCATTTT.